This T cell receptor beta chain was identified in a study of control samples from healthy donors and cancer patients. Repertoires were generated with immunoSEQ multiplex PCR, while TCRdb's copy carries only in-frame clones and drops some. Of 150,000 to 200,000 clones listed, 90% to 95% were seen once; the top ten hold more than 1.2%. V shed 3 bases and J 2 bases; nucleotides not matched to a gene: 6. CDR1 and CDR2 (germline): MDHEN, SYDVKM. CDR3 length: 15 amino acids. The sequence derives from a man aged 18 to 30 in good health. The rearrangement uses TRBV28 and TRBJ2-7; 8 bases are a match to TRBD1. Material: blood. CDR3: CASSFQGTGTYEQYF. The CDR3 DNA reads TGTGCCAGCAGTTTTCAGGGGACAGGTACCTACGAGCAGTACTTC.